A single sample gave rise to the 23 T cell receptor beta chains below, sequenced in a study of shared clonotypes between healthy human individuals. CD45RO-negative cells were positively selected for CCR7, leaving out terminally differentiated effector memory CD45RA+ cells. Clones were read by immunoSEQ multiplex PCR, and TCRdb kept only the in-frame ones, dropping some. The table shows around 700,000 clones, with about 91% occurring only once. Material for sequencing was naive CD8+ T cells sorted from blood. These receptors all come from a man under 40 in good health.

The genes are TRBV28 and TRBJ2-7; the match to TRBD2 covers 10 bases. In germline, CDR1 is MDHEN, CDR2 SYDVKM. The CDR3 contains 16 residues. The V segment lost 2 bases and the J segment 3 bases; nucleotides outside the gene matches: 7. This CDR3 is CASSLGLAGVLYEQYF. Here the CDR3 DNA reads TGTGCCAGCAGTTTAGGGCTAGCGGGAGTTCTCTACGAGCAGTACTTC.

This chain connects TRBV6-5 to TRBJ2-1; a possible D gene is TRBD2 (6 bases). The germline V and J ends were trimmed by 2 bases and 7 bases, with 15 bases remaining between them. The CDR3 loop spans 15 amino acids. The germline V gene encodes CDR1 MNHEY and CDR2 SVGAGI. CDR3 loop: CASSYDDGAGNEQFF. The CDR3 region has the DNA TGTGCCAGCAGTTACGACGACGGGGCGGGAAATGAGCAGTTCTTC.

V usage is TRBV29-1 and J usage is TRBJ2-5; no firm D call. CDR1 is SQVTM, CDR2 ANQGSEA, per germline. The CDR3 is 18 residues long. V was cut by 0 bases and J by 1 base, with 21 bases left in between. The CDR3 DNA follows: TGCAGCGTTGAAGATCTGCGACCGAGACACCCACGCCAAGAGACCCAGTACTTC. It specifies CSVEDLRPRHPRQETQYF.

The CDR3 bases are TGTGCCAGTAGTGCGATGCGGTACACTGAAGCTTTCTTT. Translated, it gives CASSAMRYTEAFF. The rearrangement joins TRBV19 to TRBJ1-1, with D unclear. CDR3 length equals 13 residues. V was clipped by 5 bases and J by 3 bases, with 10 bases between them. CDR1 is LNHDA, CDR2 SQIVND, per germline (reference sequence).

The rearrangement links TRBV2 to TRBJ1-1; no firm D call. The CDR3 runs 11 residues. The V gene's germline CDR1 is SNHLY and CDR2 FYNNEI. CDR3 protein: CVAGENTEAFF. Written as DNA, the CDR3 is TGTGTGGCGGGTGAGAACACTGAAGCTTTCTTT.

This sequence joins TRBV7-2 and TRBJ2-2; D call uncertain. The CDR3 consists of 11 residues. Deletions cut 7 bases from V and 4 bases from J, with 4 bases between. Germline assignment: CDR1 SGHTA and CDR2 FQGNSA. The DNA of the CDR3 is TGTGCCAGCATACGCACCGGGGAGCTGTTTTTT. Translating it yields CASIRTGELFF.

The DNA for the CDR3 is TGTGCCAGCTCACCGGGGGATTCAGAGCAGTTCTTC. Translated, it gives CASSPGDSEQFF. The J gene is TRBJ2-1, the V gene TRBV18; D is perhaps TRBD1 or TRBD2 (5 bases each). Germline CDR1 KGHSH, CDR2 LQKENI. This CDR3 comprises 12 residues. Between the trimmed V and J ends, which lost 3 bases and 10 bases, there was a span of 10 bases.

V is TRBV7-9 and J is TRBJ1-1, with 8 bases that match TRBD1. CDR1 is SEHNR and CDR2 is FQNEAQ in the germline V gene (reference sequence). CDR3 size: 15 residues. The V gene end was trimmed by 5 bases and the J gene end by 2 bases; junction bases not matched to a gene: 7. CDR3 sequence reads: CASSPGTGFNTEAFF. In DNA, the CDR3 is TGTGCCAGCAGCCCAGGGACAGGATTCAACACTGAAGCTTTCTTT. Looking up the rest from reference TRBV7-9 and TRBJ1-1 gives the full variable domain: DTGVSQNPRHKITKRGQNVTFRCDPISEHNRLYWYRQTLGQGPEFLTYFQNEAQLEKSRLLSDRFSAERPKGSFSTLEIQRTEQGDSAMYLCASSPGTGFNTEAFFGQGTRLTVV.

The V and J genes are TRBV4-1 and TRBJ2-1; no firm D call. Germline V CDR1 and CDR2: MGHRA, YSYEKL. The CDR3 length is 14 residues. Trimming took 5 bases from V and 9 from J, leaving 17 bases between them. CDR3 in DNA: TGCGCCAGCAGCTCACAATTCGGGTTGGGTGAGCAGTTCTTC. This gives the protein CASSSQFGLGEQFF.

CDR3 coding DNA: TGTGCCAGCTCACCCGGGACAGGGGCACCCGGGGAGCTGTTTTTT. Protein sequence: CASSPGTGAPGELFF. This rearrangement joins TRBV18 to TRBJ2-2; 10 positions agree with TRBD1. The CDR3 totals 15 residues. The germline V gene has CDR1 KGHSH and CDR2 LQKENI. Trimming removed 3 bases from V and 6 bases from J; junction bases left unmatched: 4.

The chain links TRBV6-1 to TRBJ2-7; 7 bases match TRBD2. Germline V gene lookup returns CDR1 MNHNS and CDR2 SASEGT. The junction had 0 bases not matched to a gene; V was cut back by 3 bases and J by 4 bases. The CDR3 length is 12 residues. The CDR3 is CASSEGGYEQYF. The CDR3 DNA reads TGTGCCAGCAGTGAGGGAGGGTACGAGCAGTACTTC.

The CDR3 nucleotides are TGTGCCAGTAGTATAAGTAGGGGCGAGCAGTACTTC. As protein: CASSISRGEQYF. This chain connects TRBV19 to TRBJ2-7; D is possibly TRBD1 (5 bases). Germline V gives CDR1 LNHDA, CDR2 SQIVND (reference sequence). The V gene lost 2 bases and the J gene lost 6 bases, with 8 bases spanning the gap. The CDR3 runs 12 residues.

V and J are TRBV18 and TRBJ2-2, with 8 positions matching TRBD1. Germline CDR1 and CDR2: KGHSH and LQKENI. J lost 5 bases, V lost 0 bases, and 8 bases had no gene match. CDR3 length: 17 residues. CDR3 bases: TGTGCCAGCTCACCACCCGACAGGGGAATATTGACCGGGGAGCTGTTTTTT. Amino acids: CASSPPDRGILTGELFF.

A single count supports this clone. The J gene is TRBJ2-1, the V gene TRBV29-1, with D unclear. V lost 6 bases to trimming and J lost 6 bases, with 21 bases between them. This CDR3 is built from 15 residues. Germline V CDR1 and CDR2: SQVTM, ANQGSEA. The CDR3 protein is CSVIWPEESLNEQFF. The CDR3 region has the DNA TGCAGCGTCATTTGGCCGGAAGAATCCCTCAATGAGCAGTTCTTC.

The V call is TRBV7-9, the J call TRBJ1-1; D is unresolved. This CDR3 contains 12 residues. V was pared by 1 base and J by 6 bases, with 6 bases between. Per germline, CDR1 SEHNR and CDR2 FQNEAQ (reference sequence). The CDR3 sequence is CASSLDSAEAFF. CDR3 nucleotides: TGTGCCAGCAGCTTAGATTCCGCTGAAGCTTTCTTT. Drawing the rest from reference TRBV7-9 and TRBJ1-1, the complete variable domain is DTGVSQNPRHKITKRGQNVTFRCDPISEHNRLYWYRQTLGQGPEFLTYFQNEAQLEKSRLLSDRFSAERPKGSFSTLEIQRTEQGDSAMYLCASSLDSAEAFFGQGTRLTVV.

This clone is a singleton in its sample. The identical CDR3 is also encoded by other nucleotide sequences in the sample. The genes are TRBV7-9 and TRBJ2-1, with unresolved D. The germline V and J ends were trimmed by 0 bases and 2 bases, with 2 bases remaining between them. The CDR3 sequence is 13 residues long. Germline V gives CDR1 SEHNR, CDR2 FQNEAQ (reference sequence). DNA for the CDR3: TGTGCCAGCAGCTTAGCGCCCTACAATGAGCAGTTCTTC. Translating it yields CASSLAPYNEQFF.

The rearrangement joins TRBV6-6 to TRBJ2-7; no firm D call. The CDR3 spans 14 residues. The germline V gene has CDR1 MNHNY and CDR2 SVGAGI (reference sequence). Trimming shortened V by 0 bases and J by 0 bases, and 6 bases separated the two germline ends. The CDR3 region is CASSYSGNSYEQYF. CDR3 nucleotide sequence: TGTGCCAGCAGTTACTCAGGGAACTCCTACGAGCAGTACTTC.

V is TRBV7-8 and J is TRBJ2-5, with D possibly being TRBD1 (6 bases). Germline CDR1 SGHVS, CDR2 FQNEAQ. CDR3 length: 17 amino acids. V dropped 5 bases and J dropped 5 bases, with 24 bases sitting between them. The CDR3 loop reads CASSLLPESLDRETQYF. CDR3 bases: TGTGCCAGCAGCCTACTACCGGAGAGCCTCGACAGGGAGACCCAGTACTTC. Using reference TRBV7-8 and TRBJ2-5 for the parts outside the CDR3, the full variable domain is GAGVSQSPRYKVAKRGQDVALRCDPISGHVSLFWYQQALGQGPEFLTYFQNEAQLDKSGLPSDRFFAERPEGSVSTLKIQRTQQEDSAVYLCASSLLPESLDRETQYFGPGTRLLVL.

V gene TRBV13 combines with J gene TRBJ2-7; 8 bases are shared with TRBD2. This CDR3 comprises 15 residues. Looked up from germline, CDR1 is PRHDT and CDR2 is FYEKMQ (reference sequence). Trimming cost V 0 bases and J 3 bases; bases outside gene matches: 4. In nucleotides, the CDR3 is TGTGCCAGCAGCTTAGGGCGGGGGGCCCTCTACGAGCAGTACTTC. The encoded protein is CASSLGRGALYEQYF.

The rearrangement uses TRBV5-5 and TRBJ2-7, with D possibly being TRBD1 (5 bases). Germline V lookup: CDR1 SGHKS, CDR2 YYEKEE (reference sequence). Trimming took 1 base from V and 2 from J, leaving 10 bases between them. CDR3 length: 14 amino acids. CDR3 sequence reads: CASSLRQGAYEQYF. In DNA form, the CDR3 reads TGTGCCAGCAGCTTGAGGCAGGGCGCCTACGAGCAGTACTTC.

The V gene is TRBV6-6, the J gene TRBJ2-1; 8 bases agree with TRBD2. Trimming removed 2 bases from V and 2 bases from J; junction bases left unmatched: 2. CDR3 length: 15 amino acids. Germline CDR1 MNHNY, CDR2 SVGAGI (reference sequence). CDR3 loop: CASSYPGLAYNEQFF. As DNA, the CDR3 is TGTGCCAGCAGTTACCCGGGACTAGCCTACAATGAGCAGTTCTTC.

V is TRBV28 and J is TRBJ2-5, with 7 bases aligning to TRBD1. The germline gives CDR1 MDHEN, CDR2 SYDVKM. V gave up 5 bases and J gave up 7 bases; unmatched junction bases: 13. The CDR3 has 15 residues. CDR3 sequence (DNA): TGTGCCAGCAGTCTCAGCCGGGACAGTTATGCGACCCAGTACTTC. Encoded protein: CASSLSRDSYATQYF.

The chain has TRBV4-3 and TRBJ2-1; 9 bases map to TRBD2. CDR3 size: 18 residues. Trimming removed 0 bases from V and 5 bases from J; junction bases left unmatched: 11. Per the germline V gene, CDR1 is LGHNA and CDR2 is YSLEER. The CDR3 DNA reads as TGCGCCAGCAGCCAAGATAAGCCTAGCGGGGTTAGGAACAATGAGCAGTTCTTC. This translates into CASSQDKPSGVRNNEQFF.